This T cell receptor (beta chain) is drawn from a study of blood T cell repertoires in COVID-19. Whole-study context: COVID-19 samples collected from the United States, Italy and Spain covered acute and convalescent phases. PBMCs, B-cell-depleted T cells, or T cells provided the cDNA or gDNA that made up the material.

As handled by the study authors: Nucleated cell counts were estimated from reference gene primer amplification. Only in-frame clones appear in the TCRdb table, and some are missing; sequencing was by immunoSEQ multiplex PCR. Clone size and V and J calls were adopted from that table, with D and trimming inferred from the DNA. Here the sample spans 60,000 to 75,000 clones, approximately 78% being singletons. The V and J ends lost 0 bases and 6 bases respectively, with 14 bases between them. This CDR3 is 16 amino acids long. CDR1 is LNHDA and CDR2 is SQIVND in the germline V gene (reference sequence). The chain employs TRBV19 and TRBJ2-2; possibly TRBD1 for D (5 bases). The clonotype was recovered from a human donor in a cohort sampled during active COVID-19. Input material: peripheral blood. This CDR3 reads CASSIDPGRPPGELFF. In DNA, the CDR3 is TGTGCCAGTAGTATAGACCCAGGGCGCCCCCCCGGGGAGCTGTTTTTT.